This TCR beta chain stems from a study of human T cells and chemical hapten exposure. Notes on the study in general: There were significantly more large CDR3 similarity clusters among expanded TCRs than among controls.

The CDR3 runs 13 residues. The V end was cut by 7 bases, the J end by 4 bases, with 13 bases between. Germline CDR1 and CDR2: MNHEY and SVGEGT. Time point here: pre-sensitization, week 0. Treatment reported: therapeutic diphenylcyclopropenone sensitization with weekly scalp DPC. TCRdb used MiXCR to reprocess the RACE reads, holding one entry per CDR3 protein. This sample has approximately 370,000 distinct CDR3 sequences, with 4.5% to 7% found just once. This clonotype came up a few times. Its target is not known. The sample in question was whole blood, obtained in connection with sensitization to the hapten diphenylcyclopropenone (DPC). The genes are TRBV6-2 or TRBV6-3 and TRBJ1-1; no reliable D call. This TCR came from a woman in her late teens or twenties with alopecia areata. Some clones in this sample may be carry-over from other donors' samples. The CDR3 coding sequence is TGTGCCAGCAAAGCAAACCAAGTCACTGAAGCTTTCTTT. Residues: CASKANQVTEAFF.